The rows below give T cell receptor beta chains drawn from one sample of a study of early T cells in non-severe SARS-CoV-2 infection. In TCRdb, the 5' RACE reads were re-called with MiXCR into one record per CDR3 protein. The profile shows roughly 52,000 distinct CDR3 sequences, less than 7.5% of them singletons. The material was whole blood, obtained at baseline. The receptors were sampled from an adult who was a healthcare worker with PCR-confirmed SARS-CoV-2 infection or an uninfected control (not recorded which). Each CDR3 is given with its conserved first and last residue.

TRBV5-1 CASSLVAGAQETQYF
TRBV7-6 CASSTHAGYNEQFF
TRBV12-3/TRBV12-4 CASSLGLAGGNEQFF
TRBV29-1 CSVWSGDGEQYF
TRBV28 CASSLLRGRESTDTQYF
TRBV7-6 CASSLRANVLTF
TRBV19 CASSPQGLAGANVLTF
TRBV4-3 CASSLGGTGGGYEQYF
TRBV6-5 CASSYQFIGYGYTF
TRBV12-3/TRBV12-4 CASSPGLAGGGSYEQYF
TRBV7-9 CASSLSGASAYNEQFF
TRBV5-6 CASSLGDRENQPQHF
TRBV7-2 CASSQGRITQYF
TRBV21-1 CASSGLQGWAEENTEAFF
TRBV12-3/TRBV12-4 CASRRTGRENTEAFF
TRBV19 CASSRASGKADTQYF
TRBV12-3/TRBV12-4 CASSLGGGGNQPQHF
TRBV6-6 CASSYSRQPVRYGYTF
TRBV7-6 CASSLGQGDLQSSYEQYF
TRBV7-8 CASSLARDEQYF
TRBV6-4 CASKRGGIKNTEAFF
TRBV6-1 CASASSGGTETQYF